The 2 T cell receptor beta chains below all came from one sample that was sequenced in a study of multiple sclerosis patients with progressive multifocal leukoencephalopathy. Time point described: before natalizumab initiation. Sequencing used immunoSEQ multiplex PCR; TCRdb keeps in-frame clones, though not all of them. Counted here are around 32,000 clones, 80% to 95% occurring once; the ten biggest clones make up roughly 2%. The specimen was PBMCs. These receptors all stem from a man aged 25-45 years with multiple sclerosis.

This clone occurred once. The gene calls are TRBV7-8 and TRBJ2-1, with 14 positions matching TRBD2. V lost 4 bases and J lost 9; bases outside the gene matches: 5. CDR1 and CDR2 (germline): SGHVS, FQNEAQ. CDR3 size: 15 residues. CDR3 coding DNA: TGTGCCAGCAGCTGGGGGACTAGCGGGAGTGGTGAGCAGTTCTTC. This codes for CASSWGTSGSGEQFF.

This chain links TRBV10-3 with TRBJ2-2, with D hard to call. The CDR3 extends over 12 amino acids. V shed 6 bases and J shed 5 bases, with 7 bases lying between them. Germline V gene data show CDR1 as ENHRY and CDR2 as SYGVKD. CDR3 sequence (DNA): TGTGCCATCAGAGTGTTGACCGGGGAGCTGTTTTTT. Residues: CAIRVLTGELFF.